The source of this T cell receptor beta chain is a study of cytomegalovirus exposure and HLA in healthy donors. The overall study: Samples from HLA-typed donors yielded about 85 million unique TCRs in an early data release.

Both 60 Vbeta primers and 13 Jbeta primers went into the PCR. TCRdb's table, derived via immunoSEQ multiplex PCR, lists solely in-frame clones and lacks some. This table has some 110,000 clones, 70% to 80% appearing once. V dropped 0 bases and J dropped 4 bases, with 14 bases sitting between them. CDR3 length: 16 amino acids. CDR1 is MRHNA, CDR2 SNTAGT, per germline. The chain is built from TRBV6-4 and TRBJ2-3, with D maybe TRBD2 (7 bases). The sample comprised PBMCs. The source is a man aged 50 to 60 in good health and CMV-seropositive. Written as DNA, the CDR3 is TGTGCCAGCAGTGACTCGATAGGGGGGGGCTCAGATACGCAGTATTTT. Its protein product is CASSDSIGGGSDTQYF.